This TCR beta chain was captured by sequencing in a study of CD8 T cells in Susac syndrome. Across the study: Susac syndrome patients were untreated, on corticosteroids with some adding intravenous immunoglobulin, or on intravenous immunoglobulin only. Study results and limitations: Clonal CD8+ expansion in Susac was highest in TEMRA cells and active patients. Total CD8+ and CD8+ TEMRA repertoires contained fewer than 20 and five Susac-specific public clones, respectively.

The germline V gene encodes CDR1 SGHTA and CDR2 FQGNSA. This CDR3 has 16 amino acids. The ends lost 2 bases at V and 5 bases at J; junction bases unmatched: 7. As for this clonotype: Its matching antigen is unknown.

Random hexamers were used to reverse transcribe the RNA input (about 0.45 to 1 ug). By means of immunoSEQ multiplex PCR, TCR beta CDR3 spanning 54 Vbeta and 13 Jbeta underwent amplification. TCRdb independently ran MiXCR on the immunoSEQ multiplex PCR reads; one entry per CDR3 protein. Counted here are roughly 89,000 distinct CDR3 sequences, about 96% occurring once; the ten biggest clones make up roughly 0.68%. J is TRBJ2-5 and V is TRBV7-2, with 11 bases matching TRBD1. The TCR sequence derives from a human donor with Susac syndrome. The sample was CD8+ T cells from PBMCs. The CDR3 DNA follows: TGTGCCAGCAGCTTACCAGGACAGGGGGCGCGGGAGACCCAGTACTTC. It encodes CASSLPGQGARETQYF.